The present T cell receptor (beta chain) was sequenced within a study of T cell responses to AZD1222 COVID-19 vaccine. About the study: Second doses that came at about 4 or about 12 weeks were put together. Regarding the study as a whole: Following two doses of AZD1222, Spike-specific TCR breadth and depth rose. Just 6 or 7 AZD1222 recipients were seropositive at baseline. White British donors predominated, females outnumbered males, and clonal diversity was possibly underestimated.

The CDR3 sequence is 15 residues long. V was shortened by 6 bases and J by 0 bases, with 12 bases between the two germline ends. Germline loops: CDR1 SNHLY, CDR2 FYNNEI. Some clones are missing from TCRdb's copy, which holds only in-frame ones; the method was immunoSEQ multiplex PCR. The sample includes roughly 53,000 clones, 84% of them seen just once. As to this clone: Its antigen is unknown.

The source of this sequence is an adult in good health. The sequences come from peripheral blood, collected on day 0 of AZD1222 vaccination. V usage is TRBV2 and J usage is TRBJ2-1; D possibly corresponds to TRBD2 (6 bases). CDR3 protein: CASRPSDSSYNEQFF. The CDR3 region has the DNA TGTGCCAGCAGACCTAGCGACAGCTCCTACAATGAGCAGTTCTTC. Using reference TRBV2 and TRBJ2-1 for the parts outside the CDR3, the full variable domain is EPEVTQTPSHQVTQMGQEVILRCVPISNHLYFYWYRQILGQKVEFLVSFYNNEISEKSEIFDDQFSVERPDGSNFTLKIRSTKLEDSAMYFCASRPSDSSYNEQFFGPGTRLTVL.